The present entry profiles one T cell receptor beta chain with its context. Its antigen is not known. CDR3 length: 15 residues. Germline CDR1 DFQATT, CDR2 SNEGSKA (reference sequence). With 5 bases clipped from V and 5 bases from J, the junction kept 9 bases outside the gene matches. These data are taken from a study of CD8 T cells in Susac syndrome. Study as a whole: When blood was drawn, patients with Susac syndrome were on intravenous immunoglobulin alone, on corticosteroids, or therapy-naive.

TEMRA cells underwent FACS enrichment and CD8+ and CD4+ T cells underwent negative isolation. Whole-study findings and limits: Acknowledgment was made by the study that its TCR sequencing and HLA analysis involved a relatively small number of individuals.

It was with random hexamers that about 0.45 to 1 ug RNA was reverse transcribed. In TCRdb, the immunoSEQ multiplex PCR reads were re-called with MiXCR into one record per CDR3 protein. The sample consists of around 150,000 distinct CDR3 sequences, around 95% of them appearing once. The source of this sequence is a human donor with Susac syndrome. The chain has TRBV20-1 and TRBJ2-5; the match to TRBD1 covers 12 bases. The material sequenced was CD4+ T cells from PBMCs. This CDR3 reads CSAEGQGAGVETQYF. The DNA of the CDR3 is TGCAGTGCTGAGGGACAGGGGGCCGGAGTGGAGACCCAGTACTTC.